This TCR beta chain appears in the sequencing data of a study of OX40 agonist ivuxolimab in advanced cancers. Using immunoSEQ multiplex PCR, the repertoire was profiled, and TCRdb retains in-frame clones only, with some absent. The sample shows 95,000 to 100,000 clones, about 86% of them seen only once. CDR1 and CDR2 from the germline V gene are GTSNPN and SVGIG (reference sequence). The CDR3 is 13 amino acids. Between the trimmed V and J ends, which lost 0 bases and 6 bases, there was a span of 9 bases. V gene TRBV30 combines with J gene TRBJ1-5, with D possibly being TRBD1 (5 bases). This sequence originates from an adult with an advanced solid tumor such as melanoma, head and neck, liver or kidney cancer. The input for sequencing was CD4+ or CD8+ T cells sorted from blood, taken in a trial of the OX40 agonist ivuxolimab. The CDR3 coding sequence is TGTGCCTGGAGTGTGGCAGGGAGTCAGCCCCAGCATTTT. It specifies CAWSVAGSQPQHF. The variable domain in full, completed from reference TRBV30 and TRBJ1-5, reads SQTIHQWPATLVQPVGSPLSLECTVEGTSNPNLYWYRQAAGRGLQLLFYSVGIGQISSEVPQNLSASRPQDRQFILSSKKLLLSDSGFYLCAWSVAGSQPQHFGDGTRLSIL.